Below, one T cell receptor beta chain is given with its context. The entry originates in a study of blood T cell repertoires in COVID-19. Whole-study context: The samples span acute and convalescent COVID-19 from the United States, Italy and Spain. From T cells, B-cell-depleted T cells, or PBMCs came the material, which was cDNA or gDNA.

Seattle's enrolled individuals joined amid active infection and were then monitored longitudinally. Original processing methods: Reference gene primer amplification in the assay estimated nucleated cell counts. Sequenced by immunoSEQ multiplex PCR; TCRdb stores in-frame clones only, minus some. The V and J calls and clone size come from that table; D and trimming were worked out from the DNA. The sample has roughly 440,000 clones, around 88% seen once. The germline V gene encodes CDR1 GTSNPN and CDR2 SVGIG (reference sequence). CDR3 size: 12 residues. The genes are TRBV30 and TRBJ1-6; 9 nucleotides line up with TRBD1. The sample consisted of peripheral blood. The sequence came from a woman aged 50 to 65 with COVID-19, enrolled during active disease. The CDR3 bases are TGTGCTTTCGGGACAGGGAATTCACCCCTCCACTTT. Translating gives CAFGTGNSPLHF.